Below are 21 T cell receptor beta chains sequenced from a single sample in a study of blood T cell repertoires in COVID-19. TCRdb keeps only in-frame clones here, not all; method: immunoSEQ multiplex PCR. The table has 65,000 to 80,000 clones, approximately 88% seen once. The specimen was peripheral blood. The receptors were sampled from a human donor in a cohort sampled during active COVID-19.

The chain recombines TRBV3-1 (or the pseudogene TRBV3-2) with TRBJ2-5; 12 positions agree with TRBD1. Per germline, CDR1 LGHDT and CDR2 YNNKEL (reference sequence). This CDR3 is 15 amino acids long. V lost 4 bases, J lost 7 bases, and 7 bases stayed unmatched. The CDR3 nucleotides read TGTGCCAGCAGCCTTTGGGACAGGGGGCGGAGGACCCAGTACTTC. Translating it yields CASSLWDRGRRTQYF.

The chain is built from TRBV18 and TRBJ2-5; tentative D call: TRBD2 (5 bases). The CDR3 contains 15 residues. The germline CDR1 and CDR2 sequences are KGHSH and LQKENI. Trimming cost V 4 bases and J 2 bases, with 14 bases left between them. The CDR3 spells CASSLMRESQETQYF. In DNA form, the CDR3 reads TGTGCCAGCTCACTCATGAGGGAATCACAAGAGACCCAGTACTTC.

This clone was seen a few times. The CDR3 DNA reads TGCGCCAGCAGCCCTAGGACACCGTCCACGTCCGAGTGGCAGTTCTTC. Its protein is CASSPRTPSTSEWQFF. The chain links TRBV5-1 to TRBJ2-1, with TRBD1 as a possible D gene (5 bases). The CDR3 is 16 amino acids. V dropped 4 bases and J dropped 12 bases, with 26 bases sitting between them. The germline CDR1 and CDR2 sequences are SGHRS and YFSETQ.

Points on this clone: Other nucleotide sequences from this sample produce the same CDR3. This chain links TRBV9 with TRBJ2-3, with D maybe TRBD2 (7 bases). The CDR3 has 16 residues. Trimming pared 0 bases from V and 2 bases from J, leaving 13 bases between. The germline V gene encodes CDR1 SGDLS and CDR2 YYNGEE. The CDR3 sequence is CASSVAGGRSTDTQYF. The DNA for the CDR3 is TGTGCCAGCAGCGTAGCGGGGGGCAGGTCCACAGATACGCAGTATTTT.

The V gene is TRBV5-1, the J gene TRBJ2-7; 8 nucleotides agree with TRBD1. Germline V lookup: CDR1 SGHRS, CDR2 YFSETQ. V gave up 2 bases and J gave up 3 bases; unmatched junction bases: 25. The CDR3 length is 21 residues. The DNA for the CDR3 is TGCGCCAGCAGCTTACCTACGCTAGGACAGGGTAGTACCAGAGGGTACTACGAGCAGTACTTC. Translation: CASSLPTLGQGSTRGYYEQYF.

In this sample, this clone turned up a few times. The chain couples TRBV29-1 to TRBJ2-7; TRBD1 is a possible D gene (6 bases). Trimming pared 6 bases from V and 6 bases from J, leaving 15 bases between. The CDR3 runs 12 residues. Germline assignment: CDR1 SQVTM and CDR2 ANQGSEA. CDR3 coding DNA: TGCAGCGTAAGGACAGAGGTCGGCGAGCAGTACTTC. It yields the protein CSVRTEVGEQYF.

The chain links TRBV28 to TRBJ1-4, with TRBD1 matching 8 bases. This CDR3 is 12 amino acids long. CDR1 and CDR2 (germline): MDHEN, SYDVKM. V shed 8 bases, J shed 5 bases, and the junction held 1 base outside the gene matches. The CDR3 nucleotides read TGTGCCAGCTACAGGGGGAATGAAAAACTGTTTTTT. This gives the protein CASYRGNEKLFF.

The rearrangement joins TRBV27 to TRBJ2-7; 11 nucleotides match TRBD2. Unmatched junction bases numbered 8, after V lost 5 bases and J lost 2 bases. The CDR3 spans 16 residues. Germline CDR1 MNHEY, CDR2 SMNVEV (reference sequence). CDR3 protein: CASSRSGLADTYEQYF. The CDR3 bases are TGTGCCAGCAGTCGTTCGGGACTAGCGGACACCTACGAGCAGTACTTC.

There are a few counts of this clone. This sequence joins TRBV3-1 (or the pseudogene TRBV3-2) and TRBJ2-7; D not resolved. This CDR3 has 15 residues. Germline assignment: CDR1 LGHDT and CDR2 YNNKEL (reference sequence). The germline V and J ends were trimmed by 0 bases and 1 base, with 10 bases remaining between them. The CDR3 region has the DNA TGTGCCAGCAGCCAAGATATCGCCAGGTCCTACGAGCAGTACTTC. It translates to CASSQDIARSYEQYF.

The chain employs TRBV7-9 and TRBJ1-6; possibly TRBD1 for D (6 bases). The CDR3 sequence is 15 residues long. Trimming pared 4 bases from V and 9 bases from J, leaving 16 bases between. Per the germline V gene, CDR1 is SEHNR and CDR2 is FQNEAQ (reference sequence). Written as DNA, the CDR3 is TGTGCCAGCAGCTGGACCACAGGGCTAAGTTCACCCCTCCACTTT. Residues: CASSWTTGLSSPLHF.

A note on this clone: Within the sample, other DNA sequences also encode this same CDR3. J is TRBJ1-5 and V is TRBV18, with a weak D call TRBD1 (6 bases). The CDR3 runs 14 residues. Germline assignment: CDR1 KGHSH and CDR2 LQKENI. V dropped 3 bases and J dropped 3 bases, with 9 bases sitting between them. The CDR3 sequence: CASSPTGNNQPQHF. The DNA for the CDR3 is TGTGCCAGCTCACCTACAGGGAACAATCAGCCCCAGCATTTT.

The chain combines TRBV5-1 with TRBJ1-1; 11 bases map to TRBD1. Trimming cost V 3 bases and J 4 bases; bases outside gene matches: 2. This CDR3 spans 14 amino acids. Germline lookup yields CDR1 SGHRS and CDR2 YFSETQ. This CDR3 is CASSWGTGGTEAFF. CDR3 nucleotides: TGCGCCAGCAGCTGGGGGACAGGGGGCACTGAAGCTTTCTTT.

The rearrangement links TRBV4-1 to TRBJ1-5; D unresolved. Germline assignment: CDR1 MGHRA and CDR2 YSYEKL. This CDR3 comprises 16 residues. V lost 1 base, J lost 6 bases, and 16 bases lay in between. In nucleotides, the CDR3 is TGCGCCAGCAGCCAAGGACCCTCGGGAAACACTCAGCCCCAGCATTTT. It encodes CASSQGPSGNTQPQHF.

This chain connects TRBV10-3 to TRBJ2-7; 8 bases are a match to TRBD1. The CDR3 length is 15 residues. With V trimmed by 0 bases and J by 6 bases, 7 bases remained unmatched. Germline V CDR1 and CDR2: ENHRY, SYGVKD. The CDR3 loop is CAISESDRVSGEQYF. In DNA, the CDR3 is TGTGCCATCAGTGAGTCGGACAGGGTTAGTGGCGAGCAGTACTTC.

The genes are TRBV5-1 and TRBJ2-7; D might be TRBD2 (6 bases). V lost 5 bases and J lost 2, with 11 bases in between. Germline V gene lookup returns CDR1 SGHRS and CDR2 YFSETQ. The CDR3 loop spans 13 amino acids. The CDR3 DNA reads as TGCGCCAGCAGAGGGACTGAAACCTACGAGCAGTACTTC. It codes for CASRGTETYEQYF. The whole variable domain, remainder taken from reference TRBV5-1 and TRBJ2-7, is KAGVTQTPRYLIKTRGQQVTLSCSPISGHRSVSWYQQTPGQGLQFLFEYFSETQRNKGNFPGRFSGRQFSNSRSEMNVSTLELGDSALYLCASRGTETYEQYFGPGTRLTVT.

Here the CDR3 reads CASSLSPVSSYEQYF. DNA of the CDR3: TGCGCCAGCAGCTTGTCCCCGGTGAGCTCCTACGAGCAGTACTTC. V and J are TRBV5-1 and TRBJ2-7, with D hard to call. V was shortened by 1 base and J by 0 bases, with 11 bases between the two germline ends. Germline V gene sequence: CDR1 SGHRS, CDR2 YFSETQ. The CDR3 length is 15 residues.

CDR3 nucleotides: TGTGCCAGCAGTATATACGTAGCGGGAGTAGGAGATACGCAGTATTTT. Translated, it gives CASSIYVAGVGDTQYF. The rearrangement uses TRBV27 and TRBJ2-3; 9 positions agree with TRBD2. The CDR3 loop spans 16 amino acids. CDR1 and CDR2 from the germline V gene are MNHEY and SMNVEV (reference sequence). Trimming removed 5 bases from V and 5 bases from J; junction bases left unmatched: 11.

This clone was counted once. The V and J genes are TRBV5-8 and TRBJ2-7; TRBD2 matches at 10 bases. V was pared by 4 bases and J by 2 bases, with 6 bases of the junction left unmatched. Germline CDR1 reads SGHTS; CDR2 reads YDEGEE. The CDR3 sequence is 15 residues long. The CDR3 is CASSLQAGGTYEQYF. The CDR3 nucleotides are TGTGCCAGCAGCCTCCAAGCGGGAGGGACCTACGAGCAGTACTTC.

The rearrangement uses TRBV27 and TRBJ2-7; 7 nucleotides line up with TRBD1. Germline CDR1 and CDR2: MNHEY and SMNVEV (reference sequence). V dropped 7 bases and J dropped 1; count of bases not matched to a gene: 10. The CDR3 contains 15 residues. CDR3 loop: CASIADRAGSYEQYF. The CDR3 DNA reads TGTGCCAGCATCGCCGACAGGGCGGGTTCCTACGAGCAGTACTTC.

This chain links TRBV5-1 with TRBJ1-2; D is possibly TRBD1 (6 bases). V was pared by 5 bases and J by 8 bases, with 19 bases between. The CDR3 contains 14 residues. CDR1 and CDR2 from the germline V gene are SGHRS and YFSETQ. CDR3 amino acids: CASRGGWDRSGYTF. CDR3 DNA: TGCGCCAGCAGAGGGGGATGGGATCGCTCCGGCTACACCTTC.

Notes on this clone: The same CDR3 is also encoded by other DNA sequences in this sample. V and J are TRBV19 and TRBJ2-1, with 8 bases that match TRBD2. Germline-derived CDR1 and CDR2 are LNHDA and SQIVND (reference sequence). V dropped 3 bases and J dropped 0; count of bases not matched to a gene: 4. The CDR3 runs 16 residues. The CDR3 DNA reads as TGTGCCAGTAGTATTCAGAGCGGGAGCTCCTACAATGAGCAGTTCTTC. Translated: CASSIQSGSSYNEQFF.